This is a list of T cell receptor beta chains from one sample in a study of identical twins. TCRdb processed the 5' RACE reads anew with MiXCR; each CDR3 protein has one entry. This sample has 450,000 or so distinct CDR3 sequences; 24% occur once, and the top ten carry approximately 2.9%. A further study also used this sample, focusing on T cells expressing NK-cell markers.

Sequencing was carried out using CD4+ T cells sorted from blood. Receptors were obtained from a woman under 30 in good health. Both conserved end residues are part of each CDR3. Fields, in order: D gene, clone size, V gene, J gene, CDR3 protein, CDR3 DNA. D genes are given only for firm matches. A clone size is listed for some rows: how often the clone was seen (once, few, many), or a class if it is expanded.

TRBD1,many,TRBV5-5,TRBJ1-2,CASSFLGQGARGYTF,TGTGCCAGCAGCTTTCTAGGACAGGGGGCCCGTGGCTACACCTTC
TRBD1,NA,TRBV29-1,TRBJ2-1,CSVNARDSRSYNEQFF,TGCAGCGTGAATGCCCGGGACAGCCGATCCTACAATGAGCAGTTCTTC
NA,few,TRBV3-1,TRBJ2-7,CASSQPGDEQYF,TGTGCCAGCAGCCAACCAGGGGACGAGCAGTACTTC
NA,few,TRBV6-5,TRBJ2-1,CASSYAREQFF,TGTGCCAGCAGTTACGCGCGTGAGCAGTTCTTC
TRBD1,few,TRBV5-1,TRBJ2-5,CASSYTTGGQETQYF,TGCGCCAGCAGCTACACGACAGGGGGCCAAGAGACCCAGTACTTC
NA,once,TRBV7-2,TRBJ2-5,CASSLGTRQSQYF,TGTGCCAGCAGCTTAGGGACTCGGCAGTCCCAGTACTTC
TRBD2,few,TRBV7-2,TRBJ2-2,CASSFRAGSGTGELFF,TGTGCCAGCAGCTTCAGAGCGGGGTCGGGCACCGGGGAGCTGTTTTTT
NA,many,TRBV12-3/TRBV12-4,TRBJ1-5,CASTTLGVRARQPQHF,TGTGCCAGCACCACCCTAGGGGTCCGGGCGCGCCAGCCCCAGCATTTT
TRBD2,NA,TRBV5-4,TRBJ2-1,CASSLTRLAGGNEQFF,TGTGCCAGCAGCTTGACCCGACTAGCGGGAGGCAATGAGCAGTTCTTC
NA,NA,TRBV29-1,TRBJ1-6,CSATTGGYNNSPLHF,TGCAGCGCCACGACGGGGGGTTACAATAATTCACCCCTCCACTTT
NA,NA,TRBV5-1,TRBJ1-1,CASSTTRGEAFF,TGCGCCAGCAGCACGACTAGGGGTGAAGCTTTCTTT
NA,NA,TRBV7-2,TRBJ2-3,CASSSKSGVRDRGTQYF,TGTGCCAGCAGCTCCAAATCAGGGGTGCGAGACCGGGGTACGCAGTATTTT
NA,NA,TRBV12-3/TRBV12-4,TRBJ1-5,CTSSLVYSNQPQHF,TGTACCAGCAGTTTGGTCTATAGCAATCAGCCCCAGCATTTT
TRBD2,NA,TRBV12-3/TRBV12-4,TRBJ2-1,CASSQQRVSGSSYNEQFF,TGTGCCAGCAGTCAACAACGAGTAAGCGGGAGTTCCTACAATGAGCAGTTCTTC
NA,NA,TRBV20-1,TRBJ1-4,CSARDLYGENEKLFF,TGCAGTGCTAGAGACCTCTACGGGGAAAATGAAAAACTGTTTTTT
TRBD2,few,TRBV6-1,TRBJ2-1,CASSRTSYGEQFF,TGTGCCAGCAGCCGGACTAGCTACGGTGAGCAGTTCTTC
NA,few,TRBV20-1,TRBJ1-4,CSAREGTRGVAEKLFF,TGCAGTGCTAGAGAGGGGACCCGGGGAGTGGCTGAAAAACTGTTTTTT
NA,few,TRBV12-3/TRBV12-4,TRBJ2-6,CASSKTGANVLTF,TGTGCCAGCAGCAAGACTGGGGCCAACGTCCTGACTTTC
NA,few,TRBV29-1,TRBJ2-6,CSVVSGHTSSGANVLTF,TGCAGCGTTGTTTCAGGACATACTTCGTCTGGGGCCAACGTCCTGACTTTC
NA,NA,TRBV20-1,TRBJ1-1,CSLLGPMNTEAFF,TGCAGTCTCTTGGGGCCCATGAACACTGAAGCTTTCTTT
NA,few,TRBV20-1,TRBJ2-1,CSAPAQGRAGEQFF,TGCAGTGCCCCGGCCCAGGGGAGGGCCGGTGAGCAGTTCTTC
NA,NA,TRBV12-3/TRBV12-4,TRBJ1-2,CASTPNVVRGGYTF,TGTGCCAGCACCCCCAACGTCGTGCGTGGCGGCTACACCTTC
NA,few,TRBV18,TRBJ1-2,CASSPRTPREDYGYTF,TGTGCCAGCTCACCACGTACACCCCGGGAGGACTATGGCTACACCTTC
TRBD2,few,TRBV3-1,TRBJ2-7,CASSQQGGGNEQYF,TGTGCCAGCAGCCAACAGGGCGGGGGAAACGAGCAGTACTTC